This T cell receptor beta chain was retrieved from a study of blood T cell repertoires in COVID-19. Germline values: CDR1 MGHDK, CDR2 SYGVNS. V lost 2 bases and J lost 4, with 6 bases in between. CDR3 length equals 14 residues. TCRdb's table, derived via immunoSEQ multiplex PCR, lists solely in-frame clones and lacks some. The sample holds 200,000 to 300,000 clones; around 92% are singletons and the top ten take 3.5% to 4%. Material: PBMCs or T cells enriched from blood (not recorded which). The V gene is TRBV25-1, the J gene TRBJ1-6, with D possibly TRBD1 on 6 matching bases. The sequence derives from a woman in her thirties with acute COVID-19. The CDR3 loop is CASSEGQYNSPLHF. The CDR3 DNA is TGTGCCAGCAGTGAAGGACAGTATAATTCACCCCTCCACTTT.